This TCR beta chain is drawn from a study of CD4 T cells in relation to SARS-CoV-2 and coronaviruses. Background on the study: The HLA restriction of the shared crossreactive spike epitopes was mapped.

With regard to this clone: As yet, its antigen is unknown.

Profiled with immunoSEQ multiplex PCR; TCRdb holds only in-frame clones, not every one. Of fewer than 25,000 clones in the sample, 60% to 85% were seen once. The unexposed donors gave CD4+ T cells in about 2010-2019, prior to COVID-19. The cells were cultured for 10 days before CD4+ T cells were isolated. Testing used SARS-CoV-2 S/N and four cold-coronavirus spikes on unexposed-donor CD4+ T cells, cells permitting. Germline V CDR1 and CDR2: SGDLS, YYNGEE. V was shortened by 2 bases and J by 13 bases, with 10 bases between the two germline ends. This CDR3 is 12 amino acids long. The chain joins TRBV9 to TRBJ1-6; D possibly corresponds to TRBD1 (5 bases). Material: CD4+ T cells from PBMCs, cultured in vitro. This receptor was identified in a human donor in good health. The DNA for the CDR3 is TGTGCCAGCAGCGTCCCAGGGAACCCCCTCCACTTT. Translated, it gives CASSVPGNPLHF.